This T cell receptor (beta chain) is drawn from a study of control samples from healthy donors and cancer patients. Repertoires were generated with immunoSEQ multiplex PCR, while TCRdb's copy carries only in-frame clones and drops some. The data contain some 140,000 clones, 85% to 95% of them seen just once; the ten biggest clones take up around 6.1%. The sequenced material came from blood. This TCR was sampled from a man aged 40-50 years in good health.

CDR3 loop: CASSPLGLPDTQYF. The CDR3 nucleotides read TGTGCCAGCAGCCCACTGGGACTTCCAGATACGCAGTATTTT. The V and J genes are TRBV9 and TRBJ2-3; possible D gene TRBD2, 6 bases. The germline gives CDR1 SGDLS, CDR2 YYNGEE. This CDR3 comprises 14 residues. V was shortened by 4 bases and J by 4 bases, with 13 bases between the two germline ends.